The T cell receptor (beta chain) described here comes from a study of T-cell reconstitution after alpha-beta-depleted transplantation in children. Unique molecular identifiers featured in how the TCRbeta library was prepared. MiXCR, run by TCRdb on the PCR reads, gives a single entry per CDR3 protein. Of approximately 980,000 distinct CDR3 sequences listed, about 29% were seen once; the top ten hold around 30%. This clonotype was found a few times. J lost 10 bases, V lost 4 bases, and 7 bases had no gene match. CDR1 is SNHLY, CDR2 FYNNEI, per germline. The CDR3 has 13 amino acids. This sequence joins TRBV2 and TRBJ2-1; 7 nucleotides match TRBD2. This receptor was obtained from a boy younger than two who had a stem cell transplant for SCID, so the T cells may come from the graft donor. The sample was PBMCs, mostly from graft donor cells, taken 360 days after TCRalphabeta/CD19-depleted stem cell transplant. CDR3 in amino acids: CASSVAAGVEQFF. CDR3 bases: TGTGCCAGCAGTGTCGCGGCGGGGGTGGAGCAGTTCTTC. Full variable domain (outside the CDR3, taken from reference TRBV2 and TRBJ2-1): EPEVTQTPSHQVTQMGQEVILRCVPISNHLYFYWYRQILGQKVEFLVSFYNNEISEKSEIFDDQFSVERPDGSNFTLKIRSTKLEDSAMYFCASSVAAGVEQFFGPGTRLTVL.